Described below is a single T cell receptor beta chain sequence and its context. What it recognizes is unknown. TCRdb keeps only in-frame clones here, not all; method: immunoSEQ multiplex PCR. The table includes 100,000 to 150,000 clones, 85% to 90% detected once. The data stem from a study of cytomegalovirus exposure and HLA in healthy donors. Study details: According to later analysis, the same platform produced the 120 validation and under 750 first-cohort repertoires.

Unmatched junction bases numbered 5, after V lost 6 bases and J lost 9 bases. Germline values: CDR1 MDHEN, CDR2 SYDVKM. The CDR3 consists of 12 residues. Findings and caveats of the study: In the 130 or so validation repertoires, a later analysis found that first-cohort TCR clusters tended to co-occur. It was around 160 TCR beta chains that were listed as cytomegalovirus-associated.

This receptor was obtained from a woman aged 18-29 years in good health and CMV-seronegative. Sequences were obtained from PBMCs. The rearrangement uses TRBV28 and TRBJ2-1; 7 nucleotides align to TRBD2. DNA of the CDR3: TGTGCCAGCAGCCTGACTAGCAGTGAGCAGTTCTTC. Encoded protein: CASSLTSSEQFF.